A single sample is the source of the 28 T cell receptor beta chains below, sequenced in a study of T cells after yellow fever vaccination. TCRdb used MiXCR to reprocess the 5' RACE reads, holding one entry per CDR3 protein. The sample lists under 600,000 distinct CDR3 sequences, approximately 13% occurring once. The sequences come from PBMCs, collected on the day of the yellow fever booster vaccination. These TCRs come from a man under 40 who received the YFV17D yellow fever vaccine.

V gene TRBV24-1 combines with J gene TRBJ2-2; D is undetermined. Trimming took 5 bases from V and 4 from J, leaving 10 bases between them. Germline V gene sequence: CDR1 KGHDR, CDR2 SFDVKD. CDR3 length: 14 amino acids. DNA for the CDR3: TGTGCCACCAGTGGCGGACCCGGCACCGGGGAGCTGTTTTTT. The encoded protein is CATSGGPGTGELFF.

The chain joins TRBV5-4 to TRBJ2-5, with TRBD1 as a possible D gene (8 bases). Deletions cut 2 bases from V and 4 bases from J, with 15 bases between. Per the germline V gene, CDR1 is SGHNT and CDR2 is YYREEE (reference sequence). There are 15 residues in the CDR3. The CDR3 region is CASSFGQGGGETQYF. The DNA for the CDR3 is TGTGCCAGCAGCTTCGGACAGGGAGGGGGAGAGACCCAGTACTTC. The complete variable domain, with remaining parts taken from reference TRBV5-4 and TRBJ2-5, reads ETGVTQSPTHLIKTRGQQVTLRCSSQSGHNTVSWYQQALGQGPQFIFQYYREEENGRGNFPPRFSGLQFPNYSSELNVNALELDDSALYLCASSFGQGGGETQYFGPGTRLLVL.

The sample holds many counts of this clonotype. The chain carries TRBV7-2 and TRBJ2-2; a possible D gene is TRBD1 (5 bases). The germline CDR1 and CDR2 sequences are SGHTA and FQGNSA. V was pared by 5 bases and J by 1 base, with 5 bases between. The CDR3 is 13 amino acids. The DNA for the CDR3 is TGTGCCAGCAGCGACAGGAACACCGGGGAGCTGTTTTTT. Translation gives CASSDRNTGELFF.

In this sample, this clonotype turned up a few times. The chain employs TRBV4-3 and TRBJ2-3, with D hard to call. The CDR3 consists of 17 residues. Germline lookup yields CDR1 LGHNA and CDR2 YSLEER. The V and J ends lost 0 bases and 0 bases respectively, with 13 bases between them. The CDR3 DNA follows: TGCGCCAGCAGCCAAGACGGGTCGGCAGAGAGCACAGATACGCAGTATTTT. It encodes CASSQDGSAESTDTQYF.

The table lists this clonotype with a few counts. The V and J genes are TRBV19 and TRBJ2-5; D is perhaps TRBD2 (6 bases). The CDR3 contains 14 residues. Germline V CDR1 and CDR2: LNHDA, SQIVND (reference sequence). The V end was cut by 2 bases, the J end by 5 bases, with 12 bases between. CDR3 sequence (DNA): TGTGCCAGTAGTATAAATGCGGGGATGGAGACCCAGTACTTC. Translating it yields CASSINAGMETQYF.

This clonotype was observed a few times. V gene TRBV29-1 combines with J gene TRBJ2-5, with 7 bases matching TRBD2. CDR1 is SQVTM, CDR2 ANQGSEA, per germline. The CDR3 spans 12 residues. After removal of 5 bases from V and 3 bases from J, the junction contained 3 bases not matched to a gene. The CDR3 is CSVRLAEETQYF. CDR3 sequence (DNA): TGCAGCGTTCGCCTAGCGGAAGAGACCCAGTACTTC.

This clonotype has a handful of counts. This sequence joins TRBV15 and TRBJ1-1; no firm D call. V was trimmed by 5 bases and J by 0 bases, leaving 7 bases between them. Germline V gene data show CDR1 as LNHNV and CDR2 as YYDKDF (reference sequence). The CDR3 is 13 amino acids. Here the CDR3 DNA reads TGTGCCACCAGCTTAGGTCTGAACACTGAAGCTTTCTTT. Translation gives CATSLGLNTEAFF.

The chain joins TRBV5-5 to TRBJ2-7; the D is unclear. CDR3 length: 15 amino acids. In germline, CDR1 is SGHKS, CDR2 YYEKEE (reference sequence). V lost 2 bases and J 0 bases, leaving 12 bases between the germline ends. CDR3 nucleotides: TGTGCCAGCAGCTTAGGATTGCAGTACTCCTACGAGCAGTACTTC. This codes for CASSLGLQYSYEQYF.

The CDR3 DNA reads TGTGCCAGCAGCTTGGACTGGAGGAGTAATGAGCAGTTCTTC. Amino acid sequence: CASSLDWRSNEQFF. The rearrangement uses TRBV5-4 and TRBJ2-1, with D possibly TRBD2 on 5 matching bases. The V gene lost 0 bases and the J gene lost 7 bases, with 11 bases spanning the gap. The CDR3 consists of 14 residues. Germline V lookup: CDR1 SGHNT, CDR2 YYREEE (reference sequence).

Comments on this clonotype: A read error may produce the germline difference seen at one junction end. The genes are TRBV5-1 and TRBJ1-1; D is undetermined. The germline CDR1 and CDR2 sequences are SGHRS and YFSETQ. CDR3 length: 14 amino acids. The CDR3 sequence: CASSLGEGGADAVF. CDR3 DNA: TGCGCCAGCAGCTTGGGAGAAGGTGGAGCAGACGCCGTTTTT.

This clonotype showed up just a few times. The rearrangement uses TRBV20-1 and TRBJ2-7, with TRBD2 matching 8 bases. Germline CDR1 reads DFQATT; CDR2 reads SNEGSKA (reference sequence). V was pared by 5 bases and J by 12 bases, with 18 bases of the junction left unmatched. The CDR3 consists of 14 residues. CDR3 residues: CSAVSGTALIFPYF. In DNA form, the CDR3 reads TGCAGTGCTGTTAGCGGGACTGCCCTTATATTTCCGTACTTC.

The V call is TRBV7-2, the J call TRBJ2-1, with D possibly matching TRBD2 (5 bases). The CDR3 totals 13 residues. Trimming took 1 base from V and 10 from J, leaving 11 bases between them. Germline values: CDR1 SGHTA, CDR2 FQGNSA. The CDR3 protein is CASSLGTLYEQFF. Written as DNA, the CDR3 is TGTGCCAGCAGCTTAGGGACTCTTTACGAGCAGTTCTTC.

V usage is TRBV12-3 or TRBV12-4 and J usage is TRBJ2-7, with D possibly TRBD2 on 6 matching bases. The CDR3 extends over 14 amino acids. Trimming pared 9 bases from V and 0 bases from J, leaving 15 bases between. This CDR3 is CASSRGLSSYEQYF. CDR3 sequence (DNA): TGTGCCAGTAGCCGGGGGTTGAGCTCCTACGAGCAGTACTTC.

The chain combines TRBV20-1 with TRBJ1-5; no clear D. The ends were cut back, 5 bases at V and 0 bases at J, with 5 bases in the middle. Germline lookup yields CDR1 DFQATT and CDR2 SNEGSKA (reference sequence). This CDR3 has 12 residues. CDR3: CSAVYSNQPQHF. CDR3 in DNA: TGCAGTGCTGTGTATAGCAATCAGCCCCAGCATTTT.

This clonotype turned up a few times. The DNA of the CDR3 is TGTGCCAGTAGTCCAGGGGTTTCTGAAGCTTTCTTT. Translating it yields CASSPGVSEAFF. The chain carries TRBV19 and TRBJ1-1; a possible D gene is TRBD1 (6 bases). Germline CDR1 reads LNHDA; CDR2 reads SQIVND (reference sequence). This CDR3 is 12 amino acids long. Trimming cost V 5 bases and J 6 bases, with 10 bases left between them.

The chain carries TRBV7-2 and TRBJ1-1; maybe TRBD1 (6 bases). The CDR3 runs to 15 residues. The germline V gene has CDR1 SGHTA and CDR2 FQGNSA. Trimming took off 5 bases at V and 5 bases at J, with 18 bases between the two ends. CDR3 in DNA: TGTGCCAGCAGCCTAGAACGGGGGGGCCCTACTGAAGCTTTCTTT. Translation: CASSLERGGPTEAFF.

This clonotype has a handful of counts. The rearrangement uses TRBV19 and TRBJ2-1, with a weak D call TRBD1 (6 bases). The CDR3 spans 16 residues. In germline, CDR1 is LNHDA, CDR2 SQIVND (reference sequence). V shed 5 bases and J shed 0 bases, with 14 bases lying between them. CDR3 protein: CASSARGPRSYNEQFF. As DNA, the CDR3 is TGTGCCAGTAGTGCCAGGGGTCCCCGCTCCTACAATGAGCAGTTCTTC.

This clonotype has just a few counts. The chain recombines TRBV7-7 with TRBJ2-7; D is perhaps TRBD1 or TRBD2 (5 bases each). This CDR3 is 13 amino acids long. Germline V gene sequence: CDR1 SSHAT, CDR2 FNYEAQ (reference sequence). Trimming removed 5 bases at V and 7 bases at J, with 15 bases between. CDR3: CASSGGHQGEQYF. CDR3 DNA: TGTGCCAGCAGCGGCGGGCACCAGGGAGAGCAGTACTTC.

This clonotype was observed a single time. The V gene is TRBV6-1, the J gene TRBJ1-1; D remains unclear. CDR1 is MNHNS, CDR2 SASEGT, per germline. The CDR3 totals 14 residues. The V end was cut by 4 bases, the J end by 3 bases, with 12 bases between. The CDR3 DNA sequence: TGTGCCAGCAGTGGGTCGTGGGGAGACACTGAAGCTTTCTTT. It codes for CASSGSWGDTEAFF.

This chain links TRBV11-2 with TRBJ2-1, with 15 nucleotides matching TRBD2. V lost 3 bases and J lost 4; bases outside the gene matches: 10. This CDR3 is 19 amino acids long. Germline V gene data show CDR1 as SGHAT and CDR2 as FQNNGV. This CDR3 reads CASSLYGLAGGPSYNEQFF. DNA for the CDR3: TGTGCCAGCAGCTTGTACGGACTAGCGGGAGGGCCGTCATACAATGAGCAGTTCTTC.

This clonotype came up many times. The genes are TRBV20-1 and TRBJ2-1; no clear D. Germline V gives CDR1 DFQATT, CDR2 SNEGSKA (reference sequence). The CDR3 is 11 amino acids. Trimming took off 3 bases at V and 8 bases at J, with 8 bases between the two ends. The CDR3 protein is CSARRIDEQFF. The CDR3 DNA is TGCAGTGCTAGGAGGATCGATGAGCAGTTCTTC.

The V and J genes are TRBV7-8 and TRBJ2-1; D gene uncertain. Germline CDR1 reads SGHVS; CDR2 reads FQNEAQ. V was trimmed by 2 bases and J by 3 bases, leaving 11 bases between them. The CDR3 runs to 15 residues. In DNA, the CDR3 is TGTGCCAGCAGCTTAAGCTATCTTTACTACAATGAGCAGTTCTTC. Protein product: CASSLSYLYYNEQFF.

This clonotype has more than one count but fewer than ten. The rearrangement joins TRBV20-1 to TRBJ2-3; D is perhaps TRBD2 (6 bases). Germline assignment: CDR1 DFQATT and CDR2 SNEGSKA (reference sequence). Trimming shortened V by 0 bases and J by 1 base, and 11 bases separated the two germline ends. The CDR3 is made up of 15 amino acids. The CDR3: CSARDGRRGTDTQYF. As DNA, the CDR3 is TGCAGTGCTAGAGATGGGAGGCGGGGCACAGATACGCAGTATTTT.

The chain links TRBV30 to TRBJ2-1; D remains unclear. Between the trimmed V and J ends, which lost 0 bases and 7 bases, there was a span of 4 bases. Germline V lookup: CDR1 GTSNPN, CDR2 SVGIG (reference sequence). This CDR3 has 11 amino acids. CDR3 DNA: TGTGCCTGGAGTGTCGGGAATGAGCAGTTCTTC. Protein sequence: CAWSVGNEQFF. Full variable domain (missing parts from reference TRBV30 and TRBJ2-1): SQTIHQWPATLVQPVGSPLSLECTVEGTSNPNLYWYRQAAGRGLQLLFYSVGIGQISSEVPQNLSASRPQDRQFILSSKKLLLSDSGFYLCAWSVGNEQFFGPGTRLTVL.

The gene calls are TRBV27 and TRBJ2-7; tentatively, D is TRBD2 (6 bases). CDR3 length: 14 residues. Trimming stripped 5 bases from V and 4 bases from J, with 15 bases between. From germline, CDR1 is MNHEY and CDR2 SMNVEV (reference sequence). As DNA, the CDR3 is TGTGCCAGCAGTCCAACGGGGGTTGTGTACGAGCAGTACTTC. This encodes CASSPTGVVYEQYF.

This clonotype has just a few counts. The rearrangement joins TRBV12-3 or TRBV12-4 to TRBJ1-5; weak D call: TRBD1 (5 bases). This CDR3 comprises 14 residues. The V gene lost 3 bases and the J gene lost 7 bases, with 13 bases spanning the gap. The CDR3 loop reads CASSFGGSGQPQHF. The CDR3 nucleotides read TGTGCCAGCAGTTTTGGGGGTTCGGGGCAGCCCCAGCATTTT.

This clonotype appeared a few times. The V gene is TRBV15, the J gene TRBJ2-7; D remains unclear. From germline, CDR1 is LNHNV and CDR2 YYDKDF (reference sequence). The CDR3 sequence is 13 residues long. Trimming stripped 5 bases from V and 4 bases from J, with 12 bases between. CDR3 region: CATSSGVMYEQYF. The DNA for the CDR3 is TGTGCCACCAGCTCCGGCGTAATGTACGAGCAGTACTTC. Full variable domain (missing parts from reference TRBV15 and TRBJ2-7): DAMVIQNPRYQVTQFGKPVTLSCSQTLNHNVMYWYQQKSSQAPKLLFHYYDKDFNNEADTPDNFQSRRPNTSFCFLDIRSPGLGDTAMYLCATSSGVMYEQYFGPGTRLTVT.

In this sample, this clonotype turned up a few times. The gene calls are TRBV7-9 and TRBJ1-2, with unresolved D. The V and J ends lost 5 bases and 7 bases respectively, with 14 bases between them. The CDR3 sequence is 13 residues long. Germline V gives CDR1 SEHNR, CDR2 FQNEAQ (reference sequence). The CDR3 reads CASSGSSLTGYTF. The CDR3 nucleotides are TGTGCCAGCAGCGGCAGTTCCCTCACTGGCTACACCTTC. Full variable domain (rest looked up from reference TRBV7-9 and TRBJ1-2): DTGVSQNPRHKITKRGQNVTFRCDPISEHNRLYWYRQTLGQGPEFLTYFQNEAQLEKSRLLSDRFSAERPKGSFSTLEIQRTEQGDSAMYLCASSGSSLTGYTFGSGTRLTVV.